This TCR beta chain was retrieved from a study of CD8 T cells in ankylosing spondylitis. This clonotype turned up a few times. The CDR3 has 14 amino acids. Trimming removed 1 base from V and 5 bases from J, with 8 bases in between. Germline loops: CDR1 SGHNT, CDR2 YENEEA. TCRdb re-called the 5' RACE reads through MiXCR, storing one row per CDR3 protein. Of some 130,000 distinct CDR3 sequences listed, 7.3% are singletons. The specimen was blood, either unsorted or a sorted T cell fraction (not recorded which). The receptor was isolated from a female donor with ankylosing spondylitis or in good health (not recorded which). V usage is TRBV11-3 and J usage is TRBJ2-2; TRBD2 might be the D (5 bases). The CDR3 protein is CASSLVRETGELFF. In DNA form, the CDR3 reads TGTGCCAGCAGCTTAGTGAGGGAAACCGGGGAGCTGTTTTTT.